Presented here are 4 T cell receptor beta chains from one specimen sequenced in a study of blood T cell repertoires in COVID-19. Assay: immunoSEQ multiplex PCR; the TCRdb copy retains only in-frame clones and omits some. The sample contains about 290,000 clones, approximately 88% of which appear only once. Sequencing used PBMCs or T cells enriched from blood (not recorded which). The source of these receptors is a woman aged 40-49 years who had recovered from COVID-19.

V gene TRBV18 combines with J gene TRBJ1-1; D gene unclear. CDR1 KGHSH and CDR2 LQKENI come from the germline V gene. The CDR3 covers 13 residues. The germline V and J ends were trimmed by 1 base and 8 bases, with 11 bases remaining between them. The CDR3: CASSPLRGPEAFF. The CDR3 DNA is TGTGCCAGCTCACCACTCAGAGGTCCAGAAGCTTTCTTT.

The V call is TRBV11-2, the J call TRBJ2-7, with TRBD2 as a possible D gene (6 bases). The germline V and J ends were trimmed by 0 bases and 1 base, with 16 bases remaining between them. The germline V gene has CDR1 SGHAT and CDR2 FQNNGV. This CDR3 region has 17 residues. CDR3 coding DNA: TGTGCCAGCAGCTTAGAGAGACGGGGGAAGGGTTCCTACGAGCAGTACTTC. Translated: CASSLERRGKGSYEQYF.

The chain employs TRBV7-2 and TRBJ2-7; D not certain. With 3 bases removed from V and 5 bases from J, the gap between germline ends came to 11 bases. The CDR3 has 13 residues. CDR1 is SGHTA, CDR2 FQGNSA, per germline. CDR3 region: CASSLGRADEQYF. The DNA for the CDR3 is TGTGCCAGCAGCTTGGGCAGAGCCGACGAGCAGTACTTC. The full variable domain, rest sourced from reference TRBV7-2 and TRBJ2-7, is GAGVSQSPSNKVTEKGKDVELRCDPISGHTALYWYRQSLGQGLEFLIYFQGNSAPDKSGLPSDRFSAERTGGSVSTLTIQRTQQEDSAVYLCASSLGRADEQYFGPGTRLTVT.

The chain combines TRBV11-1 with TRBJ2-7; D is perhaps TRBD1 (5 bases). V dropped 6 bases and J dropped 3 bases, with 21 bases sitting between them. The V gene's germline CDR1 is SGHAT and CDR2 FQDESV (reference sequence). The CDR3 has 16 residues. CDR3 DNA: TGTGCCAGCAGTCTAGGGGATGACCTGGGGTTCTACGAGCAGTACTTC. As protein: CASSLGDDLGFYEQYF. Complete variable domain (other parts from reference TRBV11-1 and TRBJ2-7): EAEVAQSPRYKITEKSQAVAFWCDPISGHATLYWYRQILGQGPELLVQFQDESVVDDSQLPKDRFSAERLKGVDSTLKIQPAELGDSAMYLCASSLGDDLGFYEQYFGPGTRLTVT.